This T cell receptor (beta chain) appears in the sequencing data of a study of CD8+ T cells in alopecia areata. This clone was detected once. Its specificity is not known. Individuals with alopecia areata gave both lesional scalp punch biopsies and peripheral blood for collection. The authors extracted RNA and reverse transcribed it into cDNA as the sequencing template. Generated by immunoSEQ multiplex PCR, the TCRdb table keeps only in-frame clones and is missing some. There are roughly 250,000 clones in the sample; roughly two thirds occur only once, and 1.2% lies in the top ten. Study results and caveats: Against the mouse data, patients shared TCRs less clearly, possibly for HLA reasons. More clonal than normal scalp was lesional scalp, particularly alopecia totalis/universalis. Normal skin contains resident alphabeta T cells, and these are also sequenced in scalp samples.

The starting material was CD4+ T cells sorted from blood, obtained at week 0. The source is a human donor with alopecia areata.

The CDR3 DNA follows: TGCAGCGCACCAAGCGAGTTTAACTATGGCTACACCTTC. Translation: CSAPSEFNYGYTF. The chain is built from TRBV29-1 and TRBJ1-2; unclear D gene. This CDR3 is built from 13 residues. Germline V gene lookup returns CDR1 SQVTM and CDR2 ANQGSEA. The ends were cut back, 7 bases at V and 1 base at J, with 13 bases in the middle.